Listed here are 19 T cell receptor beta chains from one sample, sequenced in a study of blood T cells in healthy people across ages. Primers used in a second PCR of roughly 7 to 12 cycles were a sample-barcoded 5' primer and a J-beta primer mix. TCRdb analysed the 5' RACE reads with MiXCR anew, one entry per CDR3 protein. The table has about 970,000 distinct CDR3 sequences, roughly 50% seen once. The specimen sequenced was blood. The origin of the receptors is a woman aged 60-70 years in good health.

This clonotype was counted ten times or more. This chain links TRBV4-3 with TRBJ1-2; 7 bases line up with TRBD1. CDR3 length: 14 amino acids. Per the germline V gene, CDR1 is LGHNA and CDR2 is YSLEER. V was clipped by 0 bases and J by 7 bases; unmatched bases: 5. This CDR3 reads CASSQEKHRGGYTF. In DNA form, the CDR3 reads TGCGCCAGCAGCCAAGAAAAGCACAGGGGTGGCTACACCTTC.

This chain joins TRBV20-1 and TRBJ2-7; TRBD2 matches 14 bases. Germline V gene lookup returns CDR1 DFQATT and CDR2 SNEGSKA (reference sequence). This CDR3 has 20 amino acids. J was trimmed by 7 bases and V by 2 bases; bases with no gene match: 22. The DNA of the CDR3 is TGCAGTGCTAGATTACCACCGGGACTAGCGGGAGATAGCTCCTACAATGAGCAGTACTTC. It encodes CSARLPPGLAGDSSYNEQYF.

The V gene is TRBV12-3 or TRBV12-4, the J gene TRBJ1-2; D is perhaps TRBD1 (6 bases). Trimming left V 5 bases short and J 4 bases short, with 14 bases between. The CDR3 runs to 14 residues. The CDR3 DNA reads TGTGCCAGCAGTCCAGGGGTTTTGAGCTATGGCTACACCTTC. The encoded protein is CASSPGVLSYGYTF.

The rearrangement uses TRBV28 and TRBJ2-7, with D maybe TRBD1 (6 bases). V dropped 7 bases and J dropped 9 bases, with 19 bases sitting between them. This CDR3 spans 13 amino acids. Germline CDR1 MDHEN, CDR2 SYDVKM. The DNA of the CDR3 is TGTGCCAGCAAGAACAGGGTCCCCCACGGGCAGTACTTC. It specifies CASKNRVPHGQYF.

The chain employs TRBV10-3 and TRBJ2-5; 13 nucleotides match TRBD2. V trimming: 8 bases; J trimming: 1 base; junction bases outside the gene matches: 16. The CDR3 length is 19 residues. Per the germline V gene, CDR1 is ENHRY and CDR2 is SYGVKD. The CDR3 here is CAIEWWTSGSVGPQETQYF. CDR3 sequence (DNA): TGTGCCATCGAGTGGTGGACTAGCGGGAGCGTGGGACCCCAAGAGACCCAGTACTTC.

As DNA, the CDR3 is TGTGCCAGCACTGATAGCACCCCCGATGAGCAGTACTTC. Translating it yields CASTDSTPDEQYF. The chain couples TRBV6-2 or TRBV6-3 to TRBJ2-4; D is uncertain. Trimming removed 7 bases at V and 13 bases at J, with 20 bases between. CDR3 length: 13 residues. Per the germline V gene, CDR1 is MNHEY and CDR2 is SVGEGT.

This clonotype showed up just a few times. The genes are TRBV7-9 and TRBJ2-7, with 8 bases aligning to TRBD2. From germline, CDR1 is SEHNR and CDR2 FQNEAQ (reference sequence). V shed 6 bases and J 0 bases; nucleotides not matched to a gene: 13. The CDR3 consists of 17 residues. DNA for the CDR3: TGTGCCAGCAGAGGAGTGGAGCGGGAGAAGGTCTCCTACGAGCAGTACTTC. Its translation is CASRGVEREKVSYEQYF.

The chain couples TRBV6-5 to TRBJ2-5; 8 nucleotides agree with TRBD2. V was clipped by 7 bases and J by 5 bases; unmatched bases: 9. The germline gives CDR1 MNHEY, CDR2 SVGAGI. This CDR3 has 14 residues. In nucleotides, the CDR3 is TGTGCCAGCAAGGTCGCGGGGGGTGGGGAGACCCAGTACTTC. The encoded protein is CASKVAGGGETQYF.

This chain links TRBV13 with TRBJ2-7; no reliable D call. The germline V gene has CDR1 PRHDT and CDR2 FYEKMQ (reference sequence). The CDR3 is made up of 18 amino acids. Between the trimmed V and J ends, which lost 4 bases and 3 bases, there was a span of 25 bases. For the CDR3, the DNA is TGTGCCAGCAGCTCGCAACTTTATGGTACCGGTGGCGGCTACGAGCAGTACTTC. This encodes CASSSQLYGTGGGYEQYF.

The V and J genes are TRBV27 and TRBJ2-5, with D possibly being TRBD1 or TRBD2 (5 bases each). V was pared by 2 bases and J by 1 base, with 14 bases between. The CDR3 contains 16 residues. CDR1 and CDR2 (germline): MNHEY, SMNVEV (reference sequence). The CDR3 coding sequence is TGTGCCAGCAGTTTAAGGGGTTGGGGGATCCAAGAGACCCAGTACTTC. Protein sequence: CASSLRGWGIQETQYF.

The table lists this clonotype with a few counts. The chain recombines TRBV9 with TRBJ2-4, with TRBD2 matching over 7 bases. The end of the DNA fits TRBJ2-7 better, so the J call may be wrong. Germline assignment: CDR1 SGDLS and CDR2 YYNGEE. This CDR3 is built from 13 residues. In DNA, the CDR3 is TGTGCCAGCAGCCCCGGGGGGTCCCACGAGCAGTACTTC. Amino acid sequence: CASSPGGSHEQYF.

The CDR3 nucleotides read TGTGCCAGCAGCGTAGTCCCCGGTGAGGATGCGGATGAGCAGTTCTTC. It codes for CASSVVPGEDADEQFF. V gene TRBV9 combines with J gene TRBJ2-1; D uncertain. The V end was cut by 0 bases, the J end by 8 bases, with 18 bases between. From germline, CDR1 is SGDLS and CDR2 YYNGEE. CDR3 size: 16 residues.

The chain links TRBV24-1 to TRBJ2-1; no reliable D call. The J call could be wrong; TRBJ2-7 is a better fit for the DNA end. Germline V gives CDR1 KGHDR, CDR2 SFDVKD. The CDR3 has 12 residues. The CDR3: CATSDRLDEQYF. The CDR3 DNA reads TGTGCCACCAGTGATCGATTAGATGAGCAGTACTTC.

J is TRBJ2-3 and V is TRBV12-3 or TRBV12-4; D is undetermined. Trimming shortened V by 7 bases and J by 5 bases, and 10 bases separated the two germline ends. The CDR3 is 12 amino acids. CDR3: CASIIARDTQYF. The DNA of the CDR3 is TGTGCCAGCATAATAGCCCGAGATACGCAGTATTTT.

This clonotype has only one observation. The gene calls are TRBV20-1 and TRBJ2-3; TRBD1 is a possible D gene (5 bases). V was cut by 0 bases and J by 2 bases, with 18 bases left in between. The CDR3 extends over 17 amino acids. Germline V gene sequence: CDR1 DFQATT, CDR2 SNEGSKA (reference sequence). The CDR3 protein is CSAREPPQGRDTDTQYF. DNA of the CDR3: TGCAGTGCTAGAGAGCCCCCGCAGGGTAGGGACACAGATACGCAGTATTTT.

The chain is built from TRBV29-1 and TRBJ1-5, with D tentatively TRBD1 (6 bases). Trimming removed 1 base from V and 3 bases from J, with 10 bases in between. There are 14 residues in the CDR3. Germline V CDR1 and CDR2: SQVTM, ANQGSEA. The CDR3 is CSVEVGGLNQPQHF. The CDR3 nucleotides are TGCAGCGTTGAAGTGGGGGGCCTCAATCAGCCCCAGCATTTT. The entire variable domain, with the rest obtained from reference TRBV29-1 and TRBJ1-5, is as follows: SAVISQKPSRDICQRGTSLTIQCQVDSQVTMMFWYRQQPGQSLTLIATANQGSEATYESGFVIDKFPISRPNLTFSTLTVSNMSPEDSSIYLCSVEVGGLNQPQHFGDGTRLSIL.

V and J are TRBV28 and TRBJ2-7; D uncertain. In germline, CDR1 is MDHEN, CDR2 SYDVKM. V lost 5 bases, J lost 2 bases, and 10 bases lay in between. CDR3 length: 13 residues. CDR3 region: CASSKTPAYEQYF. CDR3 coding DNA: TGTGCCAGCAGTAAGACGCCTGCCTACGAGCAGTACTTC.

This clonotype was observed at least ten times. The chain is built from TRBV6-2 or TRBV6-3 and TRBJ2-7; 7 bases map to TRBD2. The CDR3 consists of 13 residues. J lost 2 bases, V lost 6 bases, and 4 bases had no gene match. The germline V gene has CDR1 MNHEY and CDR2 SVGEGT. In DNA, the CDR3 is TGTGCCAGCAGGCGAACTAGCGCCTACGAGCAGTACTTC. Protein product: CASRRTSAYEQYF.

The rearrangement links TRBV18 to TRBJ1-6; no reliable D call. Trimming cost V 5 bases and J 9 bases, with 11 bases left between them. This CDR3 spans 13 amino acids. Looked up from germline, CDR1 is KGHSH and CDR2 is LQKENI. The CDR3 loop reads CASSGGESSPLHF. CDR3 nucleotide sequence: TGTGCCAGCTCAGGCGGCGAAAGTTCACCCCTCCACTTT.